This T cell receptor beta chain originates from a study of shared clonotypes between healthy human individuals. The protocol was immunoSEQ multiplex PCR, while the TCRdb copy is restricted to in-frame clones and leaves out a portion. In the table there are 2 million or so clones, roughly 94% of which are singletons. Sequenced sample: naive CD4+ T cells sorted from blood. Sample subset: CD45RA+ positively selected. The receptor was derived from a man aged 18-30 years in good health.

CDR3 bases: TGTGCCAGCAGCGTACTTAGAGCAAGGGATACGCAGTATTTT. Translation: CASSVLRARDTQYF. The chain is built from TRBV9 and TRBJ2-3; D gene ambiguous. CDR3 length: 14 amino acids. V was pared by 1 base and J by 6 bases, with 12 bases between. The V gene's germline CDR1 is SGDLS and CDR2 YYNGEE.